The sample holds many counts of the clone carrying this T cell receptor (beta chain). This sample was included in a study of molecular identifiers for immune sequencing clone quantification. Previously described methods and listed TCR primers produced bulk TCR libraries. MiXCR, run by TCRdb on the PCR reads, gives a single entry per CDR3 protein. Of about 35,000 distinct CDR3 sequences in the sample, about a fifth were seen once. A CD8+CD4-CCR7+CD45RA+ phenotype served as the sorting definition for naive CD8 T cells. Germline CDR1 SGHNT, CDR2 YYREEE (reference sequence). Trimming pared 0 bases from V and 2 bases from J, leaving 9 bases between. CDR3 length: 15 amino acids.

This clonotype was sampled from a human donor in good health. Some libraries in this study had Jurkat cell RNA spiked in. The rearrangement links TRBV5-4 to TRBJ2-1, with a tentative D call TRBD2 (5 bases). Sequenced sample: naive CD8+ T cells from blood, with Jurkat cell RNA spiked in. The subset: FACS-sorted CD8+CD4-CCR7+CD45RA+ naive T cells. The CDR3 DNA is TGTGCCAGCAGCTTGGCAAGCGGCCCCTACAATGAGCAGTTCTTC. This sequence encodes CASSLASGPYNEQFF.